These 28 T cell receptor gamma chains originate from one sample sequenced in a study of gamma-delta chains in newborns, infants, children. TCRdb re-called the reads via CATT. The sample yields approximately 1,000 gamma-chain clones, roughly 2.1% seen once. Sequenced material: blood. Receptor source: a child who was a newborn, infant or young child, either healthy, febrile or measles-vaccinated (not recorded which).

By share of the sample, this clone is medium-sized. The sample carries other DNA sequences with the same CDR3. The rearrangement joins TRGV9 to TRGJP. The V segment lost 0 bases and the J segment 7 bases; nucleotides outside the gene matches: 3. CDR1 GITISATS and CDR2 ISYDGTV come from the germline V gene (reference sequence). The CDR3 length is 16 residues. As DNA, the CDR3 is TGTGCCTTGTGGGAGGTGGGGGAGTTGGGCAAAAAAATCAAGGTATTT. Amino acid sequence: CALWEVGELGKKIKVF.

This clone has just a few counts. Here the CDR3 reads CALWAVNGLGKKIKVF. CDR3 nucleotide sequence: TGTGCCTTGTGGGCGGTAAATGGGTTGGGCAAAAAAATCAAGGTATTT. The chain recombines TRGV9 with TRGJP. The V gene's germline CDR1 is GITISATS and CDR2 ISYDGTV (reference sequence). V shed 5 bases, J shed 9 bases, and the junction held 10 bases outside the gene matches. The CDR3 sequence is 16 residues long.

This clone was found a few times. Translating this DNA gives a protein that differs at residue 7 from the TCRdb one, which belongs to a much larger clone; a read error is likely, and the protein shown is this translation. The chain has TRGV9 and TRGJP. From germline, CDR1 is GITISATS and CDR2 ISYDGTV (reference sequence). The CDR3 extends over 16 amino acids. V shed 2 bases, J shed 5 bases, and the junction held 3 bases outside the gene matches. DNA for the CDR3: TGTGCCTTGTGGGAGGGCAAAGAGTTGGGCAAAAAAATCAAGGTATTT. Translating it yields CALWEGKELGKKIKVF.

In this sample, this clone turned up a few times. V usage is TRGV9 and J usage is TRGJP. Germline CDR1 reads GITISATS; CDR2 reads ISYDGTV (reference sequence). Trimming at V came to 3 bases and at J to 7 bases, leaving 9 bases not matched to a gene. This CDR3 contains 17 residues. CDR3 in amino acids: CALWELCPELGKKIKVF. CDR3 sequence (DNA): TGTGCCTTGTGGGAGCTGTGCCCTGAGTTGGGCAAAAAAATCAAGGTATTT.

With regard to this clone: A far larger clone is one base from this, pointing to a likely read error. Additional DNA sequences in this sample encode the identical CDR3. The chain links TRGV4 to TRGJ1 or TRGJ2. The CDR3 has 15 residues. Trimming cost V 0 bases and J 2 bases; bases outside gene matches: 7. The germline V gene has CDR1 EGSTGY and CDR2 YDSYTSSV. The CDR3 bases are TGTGCCACCTGGGATGGGCCAAGGGATTATTATAAGAAACTCTTT. This sequence encodes CATWDGPRDYYKKLF.

This clone is labeled medium-sized. A much larger clone lies a single base off, so this may be a read error. The J gene is TRGJP, the V gene TRGV9. The CDR3 sequence is 16 residues long. After removal of 3 bases from V and 4 bases from J, the junction contained 3 bases not matched to a gene. CDR1 and CDR2 (germline): GITISATS, ISYDGTV (reference sequence). The CDR3 DNA follows: TGTGCCTTGTGGGAGTTTCAAGAGTTGGGCAAAAAAATCAAGGTATTT. It translates to CALWEFQELGKKIKVF.

This chain joins TRGV2 and TRGJ1 or TRGJ2. V was pared by 0 bases and J by 2 bases, with 4 bases of the junction left unmatched. From germline, CDR1 is EGSNGY and CDR2 YDSYNSKV. CDR3 length: 14 amino acids. In DNA form, the CDR3 reads TGTGCCACCTGGGACGGGCTGTATTATTATAAGAAACTCTTT. Translating it yields CATWDGLYYYKKLF.

This clone was seen a handful of times. At residue 7, the TCRdb protein and translated DNA are inconsistent; the protein given comes from the DNA. CDR3 residues: CALWEGCDTTGWFKIF. The DNA for the CDR3 is TGTGCCTTGTGGGAGGGATGCGATACCACTGGTTGGTTCAAGATATTT. This chain connects TRGV9 to TRGJP1. The trim removed 2 bases at V and 0 bases at J, leaving 6 bases unmatched. Germline CDR1 and CDR2: GITISATS and ISYDGTV (reference sequence). The CDR3 loop spans 16 amino acids.

This clone is labeled large. The genes are TRGV2 and TRGJ1 or TRGJ2. The CDR3 consists of 12 residues. J was trimmed by 7 bases and V by 2 bases; bases with no gene match: 5. Per the germline V gene, CDR1 is EGSNGY and CDR2 is YDSYNSKV. CDR3 in amino acids: CATWDEQYKKLF. The CDR3 DNA follows: TGTGCCACCTGGGACGAACAGTATAAGAAACTCTTT.

This clone was seen more than once but under ten times. This likely stems from a read error, as it lies one base from a far larger clone. Other DNA sequences in this sample translate to the same CDR3. The chain couples TRGV9 to TRGJP. Germline V gene sequence: CDR1 GITISATS, CDR2 ISYDGTV (reference sequence). CDR3 length equals 18 residues. Here the CDR3 reads CALWEVPGQELGKKIKVF. In DNA, the CDR3 is TGTGCCTTGTGGGAGGTGCCCGGTCAAGAGTTGGGCAAAAAAATAAAGGTATTT.

This clone was picked up a small number of times. TCRdb lists the protein of a much larger clone for this DNA, which differs at residue 3, so this is likely a read error; the protein given here is translated from the DNA itself. This rearrangement joins TRGV4 to TRGJ1 or TRGJ2. The CDR3 is 12 residues long. Germline values: CDR1 EGSTGY, CDR2 YDSYTSSV. The CDR3 loop reads CAAWDGLYKKLF. CDR3 nucleotides: TGTGCCGCCTGGGATGGTCTGTATAAGAAACTCTTT.

By share of the sample, this clone is medium-sized (0.01 to 0.1%). Other DNA sequences of this sample code for an identical CDR3. The chain employs TRGV9 and TRGJP. The CDR3 spans 15 residues. Looked up from germline, CDR1 is GITISATS and CDR2 is ISYDGTV (reference sequence). Trimming removed 1 base from V and 8 bases from J; junction bases left unmatched: 2. The CDR3 nucleotides read TGTGCCTTGTGGGAGGTCCAGTTGGGCAAAAAAATCAAGGTATTT. Protein sequence: CALWEVQLGKKIKVF.

Sample share makes this clone medium-sized (0.01 to 0.1%). The chain links TRGV9 to TRGJP. CDR3 length: 17 residues. In germline, CDR1 is GITISATS, CDR2 ISYDGTV (reference sequence). The V segment lost 0 bases and the J segment 6 bases; nucleotides outside the gene matches: 5. DNA for the CDR3: TGTGCCTTGTGGGAGGTGATTACAGAGTTGGGCAAAAAAATCAAGGTATTT. Translation gives CALWEVITELGKKIKVF.

This clone ranks as medium-sized (0.01 to 0.1%). This may be a read error: a much more frequent sequence differs by one nucleotide. J is TRGJ1 or TRGJ2 and V is TRGV9. The CDR3 has 14 amino acids. Per the germline V gene, CDR1 is GITISATS and CDR2 is ISYDGTV (reference sequence). The CDR3, as DNA: TGTGCCTTGTGGGAGGTGCGCAGGCATTATAAGGAACTCTTT. Translating gives CALWEVRRHYKELF.

This clone was observed a handful of times. A far larger clone is off by one base, so a read error is likely. Additional DNA sequences in this sample encode the identical CDR3. The chain is built from TRGV9 and TRGJ1 or TRGJ2. The CDR3 contains 13 residues. CDR1 GITISATS and CDR2 ISYDGTV come from the germline V gene (reference sequence). The CDR3: CALWEVGYYKKLF. In nucleotides, the CDR3 is TGCGCCTTGTGGGAGGTGGGTTATTATAAGAAACTCTTT.

Of note for this clone: Its ends do not fully match the called genes, so a read error is possible. The CDR3 here is CALWEVLRRQELGKKVKVF. The CDR3 DNA sequence: TGTGCCTTGTGGGAGGTCCTCCGTCGGCAAGAGTTGGGCAAAAAAGTCAAGGTATTT. V gene TRGV9 combines with J gene TRGJP. This CDR3 has 19 residues. Germline-derived CDR1 and CDR2 are GITISATS and ISYDGTV (reference sequence).

This chain connects TRGV9 to TRGJP. The CDR3 extends over 18 amino acids. V shed 5 bases and J 4 bases; nucleotides not matched to a gene: 11. Per the germline V gene, CDR1 is GITISATS and CDR2 is ISYDGTV (reference sequence). CDR3 sequence reads: CALWGVPLQELGKKIKVF. The CDR3 DNA sequence: TGTGCCTTGTGGGGAGTTCCCCTTCAAGAGTTGGGCAAAAAAATCAAGGTATTT.

This clone is medium-sized by share. The DNA of the CDR3 is TGTGCCTTGTGGTTACAAGAGTTGGGCAAAAAAATCAAGGTATTT. Translation: CALWLQELGKKIKVF. V is TRGV9 and J is TRGJP. J was trimmed by 4 bases and V by 6 bases; bases with no gene match: 3. This CDR3 contains 15 residues. Germline CDR1 is GITISATS and CDR2 is ISYDGTV (reference sequence).

This clone qualifies as medium-sized (0.01 to 0.1%). The chain combines TRGV9 with TRGJ1 or TRGJ2. The CDR3 sequence is 12 residues long. J lost 6 bases, V lost 8 bases, and 10 bases had no gene match. Germline CDR1 and CDR2: GITISATS and ISYDGTV (reference sequence). As DNA, the CDR3 is TGTGCCTTGTTTTGCTGTCGTTATAAGAAACTCTTT. Translating it yields CALFCCRYKKLF.

Regarding this clone: Germline and junction disagree at one end, which may indicate a read error. The chain links TRGV9 to TRGJP. CDR1 and CDR2 from the germline V gene are GITISATS and ISYDGTV (reference sequence). The CDR3 is 17 residues long. The CDR3 DNA follows: TGTGCCTTGTGGGAGTCCCGCCAAGGGTTGGGCAAAAAAATCAAGGTATTT. Translated, it gives CALWESRQGLGKKIKVF.

This clone was picked up a small number of times. A much larger clone differs from this one at a single base, so this may be a read error. The chain couples TRGV3 to TRGJ1 or TRGJ2. CDR3 length: 17 residues. Germline V lookup: CDR1 VTNTFY, CDR2 YDVSTARD (reference sequence). CDR3 nucleotides: TGTGCCACCTGGGACAGCTCCCCCTTCAAGAATTATTATAAGATACTCTTT. Translated: CATWDSSPFKNYYKILF.

As to this clone: Given a far larger clone just one base away, this is likely a sequencing read error. This chain joins TRGV3 and TRGJ1 or TRGJ2. Germline lookup yields CDR1 VTNTFY and CDR2 YDVSTARD (reference sequence). The CDR3 totals 12 residues. After removal of 5 bases from V and 11 bases from J, the junction contained 12 bases not matched to a gene. The CDR3 region has the DNA TGTGCCACCTGGGGCAGACTGAGGGAGAAACTCTTT. It encodes CATWGRLREKLF.

The chain links TRGV3 to TRGJ1 or TRGJ2. Trimming took 8 bases from V and 11 from J; bases not matched to a gene: 15. Germline V gene lookup returns CDR1 VTNTFY and CDR2 YDVSTARD (reference sequence). The CDR3 has 12 amino acids. CDR3 residues: CATFDILMEKLF. Here the CDR3 DNA reads TGTGCCACCTTTGACATACTGATGGAGAAACTCTTT.

Relative to its sample, this clone is medium-sized. Other DNA sequences of this sample code for an identical CDR3. The gene calls are TRGV9 and TRGJP. Unmatched junction bases numbered 5, after V lost 0 bases and J lost 6 bases. CDR3 size: 17 residues. The germline V gene encodes CDR1 GITISATS and CDR2 ISYDGTV (reference sequence). For the CDR3, the DNA is TGTGCCTTGTGGGAGGTGCATAGAGAGTTGGGCAAAAAAATCAAGGTATTT. Its translation: CALWEVHRELGKKIKVF.

This clone was observed a few times. V and J are TRGV9 and TRGJP. This CDR3 has 19 residues. Germline assignment: CDR1 GITISATS and CDR2 ISYDGTV (reference sequence). The trim removed 0 bases at V and 2 bases at J, leaving 7 bases unmatched. CDR3 residues: CALWEVQSRQELGKKIKVF. DNA for the CDR3: TGTGCCTTGTGGGAGGTGCAGTCCAGGCAAGAGTTGGGCAAAAAAATCAAGGTATTT.

Comments on this clone: At one end the junction does not follow the germline gene, possibly because of a read error. The chain recombines TRGV4 with TRGJ1 or TRGJ2. The CDR3 totals 13 residues. Germline V gene data show CDR1 as EGSTGY and CDR2 as YDSYTSSV. CDR3 loop: CATWDRRGYKKLF. DNA for the CDR3: TGCGCCACCTGGGACCGGCGGGGATATAAGAAACTCTTT.

This clone has just a few counts. Possible read error: a much larger clone is one base away. The genes are TRGV2 and TRGJ1 or TRGJ2. Germline loops: CDR1 EGSNGY, CDR2 YDSYNSKV. The CDR3 contains 12 residues. CDR3 sequence (DNA): TGTGCCGCCTGGGCGAATTATTATAAGAAACTCTTT. This gives the protein CAAWANYYKKLF.

There are a few counts of this clone. A much larger clone lies a single base off, so this may be a read error. CDR3 DNA sequence: TGTGCCACCTGGGACGGGCCGAATTATTATAAGAAACTCTTT. It is translated as CATWDGPNYYKKLF. The gene calls are TRGV3 and TRGJ1 or TRGJ2. After removal of 3 bases from V and 0 bases from J, the junction contained 5 bases not matched to a gene. Looked up from germline, CDR1 is VTNTFY and CDR2 is YDVSTARD (reference sequence). The CDR3 loop spans 14 amino acids.